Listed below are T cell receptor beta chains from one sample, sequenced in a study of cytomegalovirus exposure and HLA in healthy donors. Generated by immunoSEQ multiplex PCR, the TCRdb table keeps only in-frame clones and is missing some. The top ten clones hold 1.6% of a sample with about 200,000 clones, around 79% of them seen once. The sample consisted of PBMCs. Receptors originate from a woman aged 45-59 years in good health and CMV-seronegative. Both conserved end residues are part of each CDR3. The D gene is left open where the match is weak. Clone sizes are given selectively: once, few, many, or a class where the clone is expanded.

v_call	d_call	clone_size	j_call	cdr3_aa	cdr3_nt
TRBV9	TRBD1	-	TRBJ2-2	CASSARQGGTGELFF	TGTGCCAGCAGCGCTAGACAGGGGGGCACCGGGGAGCTGTTTTTT
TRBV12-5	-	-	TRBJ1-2	CASGLGASPYGGYGYTF	TGTGCTAGTGGTTTGGGCGCCTCCCCGTACGGGGGGTATGGCTACACCTTC
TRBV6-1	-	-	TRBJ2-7	CATAQDEQYF	TGTGCCACCGCCCAGGACGAGCAGTACTTC
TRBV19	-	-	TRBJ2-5	CASSPGQAETQYF	TGTGCCAGTAGTCCTGGCCAGGCAGAGACCCAGTACTTC
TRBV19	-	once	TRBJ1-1	CASSTPLGPPMNTEAFF	TGTGCCAGTAGTACCCCCCTGGGGCCTCCGATGAACACTGAAGCTTTCTTT
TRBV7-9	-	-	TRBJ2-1	CASSLDGRGEQFF	TGTGCCAGCAGCTTAGATGGTAGGGGTGAGCAGTTCTTC
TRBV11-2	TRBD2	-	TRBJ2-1	CASSKRGLAVYNEQFF	TGTGCCAGCAGCAAACGGGGACTAGCGGTATACAATGAGCAGTTCTTC
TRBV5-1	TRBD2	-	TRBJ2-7	CASSLAVAGRYEQYF	TGCGCCAGCAGCTTGGCCGTAGCGGGGCGCTACGAGCAGTACTTC
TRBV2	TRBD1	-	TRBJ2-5	CASSGQGMETQYF	TGTGCCAGCAGCGGACAGGGGATGGAGACCCAGTACTTC
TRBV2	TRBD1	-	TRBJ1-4	CASSGGQGREKLFF	TGTGCCAGCAGTGGCGGACAGGGTAGGGAAAAACTGTTTTTT
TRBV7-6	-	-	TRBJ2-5	CASSLRANLKETQYF	TGTGCCAGCAGCTTAAGAGCAAATTTAAAAGAGACCCAGTACTTC
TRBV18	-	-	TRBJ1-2	CASSPDGERGYTF	TGTGCCAGCTCACCAGACGGAGAAAGAGGCTACACCTTC
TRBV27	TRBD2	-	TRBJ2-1	CASSWTSGYNEQFF	TGTGCCAGTAGTTGGACTAGCGGTTACAATGAGCAGTTCTTC
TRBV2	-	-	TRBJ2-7	CASSELGLVF	TGTGCCAGCAGTGAATTGGGGCTTGTCTTC
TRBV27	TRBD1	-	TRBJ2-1	CASSLKGAGPDNEQFF	TGTGCCAGCAGTTTAAAGGGGGCGGGCCCAGATAATGAGCAGTTCTTC
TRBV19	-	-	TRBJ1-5	CASSAGQPFGQPQHF	TGTGCCAGTAGTGCCGGACAGCCCTTCGGTCAGCCCCAGCATTTT
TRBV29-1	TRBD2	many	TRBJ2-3	CSGGLAGTDTQYF	TGCAGCGGTGGACTAGCGGGCACAGATACGCAGTATTTT
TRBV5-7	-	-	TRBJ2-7	CASSLIWGGSYEQYF	TGTGCCAGCAGCCTGATTTGGGGCGGCTCCTACGAGCAGTACTTC
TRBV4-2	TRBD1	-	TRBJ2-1	CASSQEQGPYNEQFF	TGTGCCAGCAGCCAAGAACAGGGGCCCTACAATGAGCAGTTCTTC
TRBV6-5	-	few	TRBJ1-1	CASSSDTWNTEAFF	TGTGCCAGCAGTTCCGACACCTGGAACACTGAAGCTTTCTTT
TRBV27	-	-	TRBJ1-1	CASSLAGRWAEAFF	TGTGCCAGCAGTTTAGCAGGTCGATGGGCTGAAGCTTTCTTT
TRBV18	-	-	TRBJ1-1	CASSPSGTLNTEAFF	TGTGCCAGCTCACCATCGGGAACCTTGAACACTGAAGCTTTCTTT
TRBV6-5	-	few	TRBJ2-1	CASSSNGGDEQFF	TGTGCCAGCAGTAGTAATGGAGGCGATGAGCAGTTCTTC
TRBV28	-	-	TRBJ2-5	CASSLFGPRGTQYF	TGTGCCAGCAGTTTATTTGGTCCCCGGGGAACCCAGTACTTC
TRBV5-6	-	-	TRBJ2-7	CASSLRTQIGHEQYF	TGTGCCAGCAGCTTGAGGACACAGATAGGCCACGAGCAGTACTTC
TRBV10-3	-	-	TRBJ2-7	CAISESASRSSYEQYF	TGTGCCATCAGTGAGTCGGCGTCCCGGAGCTCCTACGAGCAGTACTTC
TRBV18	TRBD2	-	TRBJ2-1	CASSEAGPPYNEQFF	TGTGCCAGCTCAGAAGCGGGGCCGCCGTACAATGAGCAGTTCTTC
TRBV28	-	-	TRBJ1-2	CASSPATGRGAF	TGTGCCAGCAGTCCAGCGACTGGCCGAGGTGCCTTC
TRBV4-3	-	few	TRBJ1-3	CASSPSRGNTIYF	TGCGCCAGCAGCCCGTCGCGAGGAAACACCATATATTTT
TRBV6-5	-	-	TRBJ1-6	CASSYLLQSSPLHF	TGTGCCAGCAGTTACTTGTTACAATCATCACCCCTCCACTTT
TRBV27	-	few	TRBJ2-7	CASRPSTGLLSYEQYF	TGTGCCAGCAGGCCCTCGACAGGACTTCTCTCCTACGAGCAGTACTTC
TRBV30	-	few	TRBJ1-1	CAWSVTGTEAFF	TGTGCCTGGAGTGTTACAGGCACTGAAGCTTTCTTT
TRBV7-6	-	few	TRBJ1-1	CASSLVGGLAEAFF	TGTGCCAGCAGCTTAGTGGGGGGGTTGGCTGAAGCTTTCTTT
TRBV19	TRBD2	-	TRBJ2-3	CASGTSGGTDTQYF	TGTGCCAGCGGGACTAGCGGGGGTACAGATACGCAGTATTTT
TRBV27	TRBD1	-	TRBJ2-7	CASSLRQGRSYEQYF	TGTGCCAGCAGTCTACGACAGGGTAGGTCCTACGAGCAGTACTTC
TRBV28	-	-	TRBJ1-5	CASRFQGYQPQHF	TGTGCCAGCAGATTTCAGGGGTATCAGCCCCAGCATTTT
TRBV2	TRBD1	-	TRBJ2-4	CASSGQGAGKNIQYF	TGTGCCAGCAGCGGACAGGGGGCTGGCAAAAACATTCAGTACTTC
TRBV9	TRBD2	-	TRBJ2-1	CASSAGTSGGVYNEQFF	TGTGCCAGCAGCGCCGGGACTAGCGGGGGGGTTTACAATGAGCAGTTCTTC
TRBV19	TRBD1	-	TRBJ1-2	CASREEQGAINYGYTF	TGTGCCAGTAGGGAGGAACAGGGGGCGATTAACTATGGCTACACCTTC
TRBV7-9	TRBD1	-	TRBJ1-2	CASSWGQGTFGYTF	TGTGCCAGCAGCTGGGGACAGGGGACGTTTGGCTACACCTTC
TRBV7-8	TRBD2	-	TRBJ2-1	CASSQIIGLAYNEQFF	TGTGCCAGCAGCCAGATAATAGGACTAGCCTACAATGAGCAGTTCTTC
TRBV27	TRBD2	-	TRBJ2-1	CASSLQRGSGGYNEQFF	TGTGCCAGCAGTTTACAGCGGGGTAGCGGGGGCTACAATGAGCAGTTCTTC